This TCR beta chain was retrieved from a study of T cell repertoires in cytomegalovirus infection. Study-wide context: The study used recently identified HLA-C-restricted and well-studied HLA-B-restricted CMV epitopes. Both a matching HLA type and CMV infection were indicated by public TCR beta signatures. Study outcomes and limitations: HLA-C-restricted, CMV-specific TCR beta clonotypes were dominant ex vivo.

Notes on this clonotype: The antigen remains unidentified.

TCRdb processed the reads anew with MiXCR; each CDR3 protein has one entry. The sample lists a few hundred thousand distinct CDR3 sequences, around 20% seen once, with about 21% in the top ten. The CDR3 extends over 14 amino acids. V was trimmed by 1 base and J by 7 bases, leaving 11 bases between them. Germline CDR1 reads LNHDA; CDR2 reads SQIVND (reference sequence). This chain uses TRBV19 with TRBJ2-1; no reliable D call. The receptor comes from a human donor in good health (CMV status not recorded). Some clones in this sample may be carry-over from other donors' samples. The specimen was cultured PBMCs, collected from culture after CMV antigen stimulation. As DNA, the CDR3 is TGTGCCAGTAGTATAGTCAGGCAGGTGAATGAGCAGTTCTTC. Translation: CASSIVRQVNEQFF.